The 20 T cell receptor beta chains below all came from one sample that was sequenced in a study of beta chain features in type 1 diabetes. Sequenced material consisted of expressed TCRB transcripts (all of the isolated RNA was reverse transcribed). Only in-frame clones appear in the TCRdb table, and some are missing; sequencing was by immunoSEQ multiplex PCR. The sample contains roughly 380,000 clones, about 19% of which appear only once. Sequenced material: naive CD4+ T cells from blood. These receptor sequences come from a woman between 18 and 29 years old in good health.

The CDR3 sequence is CASSRGQETQYF. Here the CDR3 DNA reads TGCGCCAGCAGCCGAGGGCAAGAGACCCAGTACTTC. The V call is TRBV5-1, the J call TRBJ2-5, with D possibly TRBD2 on 5 matching bases. There are 12 residues in the CDR3. Trimming took 4 bases from V and 2 from J, leaving 6 bases between them. CDR1 SGHRS and CDR2 YFSETQ come from the germline V gene.

The V gene is TRBV19, the J gene TRBJ2-7; TRBD1 might be the D (6 bases). The germline CDR1 and CDR2 sequences are LNHDA and SQIVND (reference sequence). CDR3 length: 13 amino acids. Trimming left V 2 bases short and J 2 bases short, with 7 bases between. This chain's CDR3 is CASSIRQAYEQYF. The CDR3 DNA sequence: TGTGCCAGTAGTATAAGACAGGCCTACGAGCAGTACTTC.

DNA for the CDR3: TGCGCCAGCCGAAAAGACCGACATGCGGGGCAAGAGACCCAGTACTTC. Its protein product is CASRKDRHAGQETQYF. The rearrangement joins TRBV23-1 to TRBJ2-5; D possibly corresponds to TRBD2 (6 bases). TRBV23-1 is marked as an open reading frame, function uncertain. The CDR3 runs to 16 residues. Trimming removed 8 bases from V and 2 bases from J, with 21 bases in between.

A note on this clone: Other DNA sequences from this sample encode an identical CDR3 as well. The chain uses TRBV18 and TRBJ2-3; D call uncertain. Trimming stripped 3 bases from V and 6 bases from J, with 4 bases between. Germline V gene lookup returns CDR1 KGHSH and CDR2 LQKENI. The CDR3 loop spans 11 amino acids. CDR3 sequence reads: CASSPGDTQYF. The CDR3 DNA sequence: TGTGCCAGCTCACCCGGGGATACGCAGTATTTT.

The chain uses TRBV29-1 and TRBJ1-1; weak D call: TRBD1 (6 bases). CDR1 is SQVTM and CDR2 is ANQGSEA in the germline V gene. The CDR3 spans 12 residues. V gave up 4 bases and J gave up 5 bases, with 11 bases separating them. The CDR3 reads CSVGGRGTEAFF. The CDR3 coding sequence is TGCAGCGTTGGGGGGCGGGGGACTGAAGCTTTCTTT.

This clone was detected a few times. J is TRBJ2-5 and V is TRBV5-1, with TRBD2 identical over 7 bases. This CDR3 region has 13 residues. V lost 7 bases, J lost 3 bases, and 6 bases stayed unmatched. Per the germline V gene, CDR1 is SGHRS and CDR2 is YFSETQ. CDR3 protein: CASWNSGEETQYF. The CDR3 DNA follows: TGCGCCAGCTGGAACAGCGGGGAAGAGACCCAGTACTTC.

Turning to this clone: Compared with germline, one end of the junction differs, possibly owing to a read error. The chain is built from TRBV4-1 and TRBJ2-7, with TRBD2 as a possible D gene (6 bases). Germline-derived CDR1 and CDR2 are MGHRA and YSYEKL. This CDR3 has 13 amino acids. CDR3 sequence: CASSHPLGVPGDF. The DNA for the CDR3 is TGCGCCAGCAGCCACCCCTTGGGGGTCCCGGGGGACTTC.

The chain links TRBV5-6 to TRBJ1-1, with 7 nucleotides matching TRBD1. Germline V gene lookup returns CDR1 SGHDT and CDR2 YYEEEE. The junction had 6 bases not matched to a gene; V was cut back by 5 bases and J by 2 bases. This CDR3 spans 14 amino acids. The CDR3, as DNA: TGTGCCAGCAGTATCAGGGGGGATAACACTGAAGCTTTCTTT. Translation gives CASSIRGDNTEAFF.

J is TRBJ1-2 and V is TRBV10-3; TRBD1 is a possible D gene (5 bases). V lost 6 bases and J lost 6, with 14 bases in between. The CDR3 consists of 13 residues. Per germline, CDR1 ENHRY and CDR2 SYGVKD. The CDR3 region has the DNA TGTGCCATCAGCCCGGCGGGAGGGGATGGCTACACCTTC. Translated, it gives CAISPAGGDGYTF.

In its sample, this clone was seen a few times. This rearrangement joins TRBV6-6 to TRBJ2-1; 11 bases fit TRBD1. The trim removed 0 bases at V and 7 bases at J, leaving 5 bases unmatched. CDR1 is MNHNY, CDR2 SVGAGI, per germline (reference sequence). This CDR3 has 16 amino acids. For the CDR3, the DNA is TGTGCCAGCAGTTACTCGGGAGGGACAGGGGGGAATGAGCAGTTCTTC. Protein sequence: CASSYSGGTGGNEQFF.

The chain joins TRBV13 to TRBJ2-1, with a possible D match to TRBD1 (5 bases). V was shortened by 3 bases and J by 11 bases, with 11 bases between the two germline ends. Looked up from germline, CDR1 is PRHDT and CDR2 is FYEKMQ (reference sequence). The CDR3 spans 12 residues. CDR3 sequence (DNA): TGTGCCAGCAGCTTGACAGACACCAAGCAGTTCTTC. Translation gives CASSLTDTKQFF.

The CDR3, as DNA: TGTGCCAGCAGCCGAGCCGGCGGAGGGGACTATGGCTACACCTTC. Protein sequence: CASSRAGGGDYGYTF. The chain employs TRBV5-4 and TRBJ1-2, with D possibly matching TRBD1 (5 bases). The germline CDR1 and CDR2 sequences are SGHNT and YYREEE (reference sequence). Trimming left V 4 bases short and J 3 bases short, with 16 bases between. The CDR3 length is 15 residues.

V usage is TRBV19 and J usage is TRBJ2-1; 13 nucleotides align to TRBD2. There are 17 residues in the CDR3. The germline gives CDR1 LNHDA, CDR2 SQIVND (reference sequence). J lost 5 bases, V lost 8 bases, and 12 bases had no gene match. CDR3 in amino acids: CASHGLAGASLDNEQFF. The CDR3 DNA follows: TGTGCCAGTCATGGACTAGCGGGAGCGTCTTTGGACAATGAGCAGTTCTTC. The entire variable domain, with the rest obtained from reference TRBV19 and TRBJ2-1, is as follows: DGGITQSPKYLFRKEGQNVTLSCEQNLNHDAMYWYRQDPGQGLRLIYYSQIVNDFQKGDIAEGYSVSREKKESFPLTVTSAQKNPTAFYLCASHGLAGASLDNEQFFGPGTRLTVL.

Here the CDR3 DNA reads TGCGCCAGCAGCCAGACTAGCGGGATTGAGCAGTTCTTC. Its translation is CASSQTSGIEQFF. The chain combines TRBV4-3 with TRBJ2-1, with 11 bases matching TRBD2. The CDR3 has 13 amino acids. Trimming at V came to 3 bases and at J to 9 bases, leaving 1 base not matched to a gene. Germline V CDR1 and CDR2: LGHNA, YSLEER.

This clone was seen only a few times. The chain carries TRBV9 and TRBJ1-1; maybe TRBD1 (5 bases). The germline CDR1 and CDR2 sequences are SGDLS and YYNGEE. There are 14 residues in the CDR3. The germline V and J ends were trimmed by 4 bases and 3 bases, with 13 bases remaining between them. In nucleotides, the CDR3 is TGTGCCAGCAGCCCAGGGTTCGGGTACACTGAAGCTTTCTTT. This sequence encodes CASSPGFGYTEAFF.

Only a few counts were recorded for this clone. This chain links TRBV28 with TRBJ1-6; D gene unclear. CDR3 length equals 13 residues. Trimming removed 4 bases from V and 9 bases from J, with 10 bases in between. Germline V gene sequence: CDR1 MDHEN, CDR2 SYDVKM. The CDR3 DNA sequence: TGTGCCAGCAGTTCGGGGTATGGTTCACCCCTCCACTTT. Protein sequence: CASSSGYGSPLHF.

This clone came up once. The V gene is TRBV20-1, the J gene TRBJ1-2; D uncertain. The CDR3 is 11 amino acids. Deletions cut 7 bases from V and 8 bases from J, with 14 bases between. CDR1 is DFQATT and CDR2 is SNEGSKA in the germline V gene (reference sequence). The CDR3 DNA is TGCAGTGTTGTGGAGCGTATAGGCTACACCTTC. Translation: CSVVERIGYTF.

This clone appeared a few times. The V gene is TRBV4-3, the J gene TRBJ2-5, with TRBD2 matching over 8 bases. The V gene end was trimmed by 4 bases and the J gene end by 2 bases; junction bases not matched to a gene: 6. CDR1 is LGHNA and CDR2 is YSLEER in the germline V gene. The CDR3 extends over 15 amino acids. This CDR3 is CASSRRGTSQETQYF. The CDR3 DNA is TGCGCCAGCAGCCGTCGCGGGACTAGTCAAGAGACCCAGTACTTC.

The chain combines TRBV6-6 with TRBJ2-3; D might be TRBD2 (6 bases). This CDR3 has 11 amino acids. Trimming took 6 bases from V and 6 from J, leaving 7 bases between them. The germline V gene encodes CDR1 MNHNY and CDR2 SVGAGI (reference sequence). This chain's CDR3 is CASSSGDTQYF. DNA of the CDR3: TGTGCCAGCAGCAGCGGGGATACGCAGTATTTT.

The chain joins TRBV18 to TRBJ2-1; 7 bases agree with TRBD2. V lost 6 bases to trimming and J lost 5 bases; unmatched junction nucleotides: 13. The length of the CDR3 is 16 residues. Germline V gives CDR1 KGHSH, CDR2 LQKENI. CDR3: CASSLFELAGDNEQFF. The CDR3 DNA sequence: TGTGCCAGCTCCCTCTTCGAGTTGGCGGGGGACAATGAGCAGTTCTTC.